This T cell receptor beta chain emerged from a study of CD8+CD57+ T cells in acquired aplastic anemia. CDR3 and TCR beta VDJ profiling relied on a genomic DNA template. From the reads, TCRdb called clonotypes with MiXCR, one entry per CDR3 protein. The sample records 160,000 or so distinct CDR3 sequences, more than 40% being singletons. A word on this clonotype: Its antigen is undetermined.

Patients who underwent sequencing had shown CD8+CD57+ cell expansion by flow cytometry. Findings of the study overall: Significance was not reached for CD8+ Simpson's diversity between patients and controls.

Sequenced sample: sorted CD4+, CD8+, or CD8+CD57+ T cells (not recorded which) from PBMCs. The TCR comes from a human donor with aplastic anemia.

The CDR3 region has the DNA TGTGCCATCAGTGGTGCACCTCCGTGCTCCTACGAGCAGTACTTC. Translating gives CAISGAPPCSYEQYF. The genes are TRBV10-3 and TRBJ2-7; D remains ambiguous. Germline V gene sequence: CDR1 ENHRY, CDR2 SYGVKD. V was trimmed by 4 bases and J by 0 bases, leaving 13 bases between them. The CDR3 has 15 amino acids.